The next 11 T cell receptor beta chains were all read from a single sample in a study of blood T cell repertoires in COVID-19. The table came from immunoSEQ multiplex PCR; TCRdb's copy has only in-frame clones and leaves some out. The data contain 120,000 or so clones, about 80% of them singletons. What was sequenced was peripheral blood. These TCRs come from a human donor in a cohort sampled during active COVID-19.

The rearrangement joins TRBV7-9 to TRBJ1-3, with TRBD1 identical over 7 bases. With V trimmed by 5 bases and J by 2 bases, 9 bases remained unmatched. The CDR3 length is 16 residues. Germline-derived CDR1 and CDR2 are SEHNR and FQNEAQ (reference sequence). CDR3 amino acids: CASSPWTGRAGNTIYF. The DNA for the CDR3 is TGTGCCAGCAGCCCTTGGACAGGAAGAGCTGGAAACACCATATATTTT.

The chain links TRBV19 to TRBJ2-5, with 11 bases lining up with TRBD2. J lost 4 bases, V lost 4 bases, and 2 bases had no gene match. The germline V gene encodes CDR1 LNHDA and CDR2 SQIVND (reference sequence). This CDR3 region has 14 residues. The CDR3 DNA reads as TGTGCCAGTAGTAACGGACTAGCGGGAGAGACCCAGTACTTC. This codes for CASSNGLAGETQYF.

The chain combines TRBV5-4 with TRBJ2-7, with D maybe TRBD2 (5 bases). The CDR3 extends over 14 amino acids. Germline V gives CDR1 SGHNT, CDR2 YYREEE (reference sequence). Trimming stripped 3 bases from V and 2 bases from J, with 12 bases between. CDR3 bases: TGTGCCAGCAGCTCTCCGGGAACTGCCTACGAGCAGTACTTC. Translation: CASSSPGTAYEQYF.

The CDR3 here is CASSQALGNTIYF. CDR3 in DNA: TGTGCCAGCAGCCAAGCTCTCGGAAACACCATATATTTT. The rearrangement links TRBV3-1 (or the pseudogene TRBV3-2) to TRBJ1-3; D ambiguous. The CDR3 has 13 residues. V was pared by 1 base and J by 4 bases, with 5 bases between. Germline V lookup: CDR1 LGHDT, CDR2 YNNKEL (reference sequence).

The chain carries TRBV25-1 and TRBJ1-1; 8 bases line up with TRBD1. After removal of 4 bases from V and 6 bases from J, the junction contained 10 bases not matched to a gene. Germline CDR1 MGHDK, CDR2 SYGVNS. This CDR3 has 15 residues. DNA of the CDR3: TGTGCCAGCAGTGGGACAGGGCCGAGTTCTCCTGAAGCTTTCTTT. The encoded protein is CASSGTGPSSPEAFF.

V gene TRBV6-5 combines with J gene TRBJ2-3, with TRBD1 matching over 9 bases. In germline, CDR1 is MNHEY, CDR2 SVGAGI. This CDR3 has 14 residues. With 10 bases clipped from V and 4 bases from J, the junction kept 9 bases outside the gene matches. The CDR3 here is CATGSTGGADTQYF. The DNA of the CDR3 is TGTGCCACCGGGTCGACAGGGGGAGCAGATACGCAGTATTTT.

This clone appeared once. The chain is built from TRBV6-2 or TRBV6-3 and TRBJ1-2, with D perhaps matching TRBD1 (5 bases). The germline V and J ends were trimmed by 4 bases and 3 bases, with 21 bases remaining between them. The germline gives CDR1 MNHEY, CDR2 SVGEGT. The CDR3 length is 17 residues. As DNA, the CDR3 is TGTGCCAGCAGTTCCCATACTCAGACAGCGCTCTACTATGGCTACACCTTC. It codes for CASSSHTQTALYYGYTF.

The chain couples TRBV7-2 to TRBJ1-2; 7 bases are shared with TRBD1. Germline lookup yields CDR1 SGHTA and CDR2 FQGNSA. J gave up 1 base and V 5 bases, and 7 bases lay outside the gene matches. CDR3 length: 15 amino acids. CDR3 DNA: TGTGCCAGCAGCCAACCGACAGGGATTAACTATGGCTACACCTTC. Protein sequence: CASSQPTGINYGYTF. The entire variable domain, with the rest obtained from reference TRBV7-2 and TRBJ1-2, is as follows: GAGVSQSPSNKVTEKGKDVELRCDPISGHTALYWYRQSLGQGLEFLIYFQGNSAPDKSGLPSDRFSAERTGGSVSTLTIQRTQQEDSAVYLCASSQPTGINYGYTFGSGTRLTVV.

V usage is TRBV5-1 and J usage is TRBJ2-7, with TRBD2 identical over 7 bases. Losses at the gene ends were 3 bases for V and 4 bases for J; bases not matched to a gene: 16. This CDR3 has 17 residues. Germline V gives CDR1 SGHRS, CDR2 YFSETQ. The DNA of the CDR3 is TGCGCCAGCAGCTCGAGCTATTCTGGCGGGGGTTTTTACGAGCAGTACTTC. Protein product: CASSSSYSGGGFYEQYF.

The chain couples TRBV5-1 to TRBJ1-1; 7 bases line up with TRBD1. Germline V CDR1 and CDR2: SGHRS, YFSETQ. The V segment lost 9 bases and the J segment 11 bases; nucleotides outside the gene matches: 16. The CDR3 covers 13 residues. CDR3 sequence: CATRDRQGREAFF. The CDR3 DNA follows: TGCGCCACTCGAGACCGACAGGGCCGGGAGGCTTTCTTT.

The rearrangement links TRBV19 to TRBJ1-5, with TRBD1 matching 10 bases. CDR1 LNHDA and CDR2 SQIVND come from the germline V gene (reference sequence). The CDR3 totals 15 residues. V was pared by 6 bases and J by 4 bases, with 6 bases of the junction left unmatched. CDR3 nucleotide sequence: TGTGCCAGTAGAAACGGACAGGGGGGAAATCAGCCCCAGCATTTT. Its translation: CASRNGQGGNQPQHF.